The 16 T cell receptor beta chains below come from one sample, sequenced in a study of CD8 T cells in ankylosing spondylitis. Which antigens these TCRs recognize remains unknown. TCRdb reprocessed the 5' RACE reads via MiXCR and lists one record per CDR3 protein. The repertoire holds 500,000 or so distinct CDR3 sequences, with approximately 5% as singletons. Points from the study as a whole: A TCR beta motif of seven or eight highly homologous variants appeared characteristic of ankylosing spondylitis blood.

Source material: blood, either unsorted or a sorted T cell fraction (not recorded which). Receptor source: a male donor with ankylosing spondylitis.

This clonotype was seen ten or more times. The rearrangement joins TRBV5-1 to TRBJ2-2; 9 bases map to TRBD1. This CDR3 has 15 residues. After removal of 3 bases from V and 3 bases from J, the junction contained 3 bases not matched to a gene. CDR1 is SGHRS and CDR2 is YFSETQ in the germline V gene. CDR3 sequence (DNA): TGCGCCAGCAGCTCTAGGACAGGGGACACCGGGGAGCTGTTTTTT. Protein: CASSSRTGDTGELFF.

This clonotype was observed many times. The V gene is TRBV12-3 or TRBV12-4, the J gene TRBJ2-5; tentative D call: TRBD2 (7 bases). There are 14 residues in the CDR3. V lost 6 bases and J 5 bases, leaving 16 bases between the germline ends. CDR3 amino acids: CASSRTRGGETQYF. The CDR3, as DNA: TGTGCCAGCAGCCGGACTAGAGGGGGGGAGACCCAGTACTTC.

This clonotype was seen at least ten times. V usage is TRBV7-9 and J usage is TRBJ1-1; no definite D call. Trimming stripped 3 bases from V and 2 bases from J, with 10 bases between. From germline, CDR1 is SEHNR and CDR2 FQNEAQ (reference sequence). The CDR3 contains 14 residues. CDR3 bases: TGTGCCAGCAGCTTTGGGAACATAAACACTGAAGCTTTCTTT. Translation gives CASSFGNINTEAFF.

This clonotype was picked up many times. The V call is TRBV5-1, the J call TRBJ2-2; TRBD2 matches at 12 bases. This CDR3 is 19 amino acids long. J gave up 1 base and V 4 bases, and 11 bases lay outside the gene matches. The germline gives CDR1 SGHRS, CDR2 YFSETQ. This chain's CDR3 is CASSPTPLGLAGNTGELFF. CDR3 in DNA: TGCGCCAGCAGCCCTACCCCCTTGGGACTAGCGGGGAACACCGGGGAGCTGTTTTTT.

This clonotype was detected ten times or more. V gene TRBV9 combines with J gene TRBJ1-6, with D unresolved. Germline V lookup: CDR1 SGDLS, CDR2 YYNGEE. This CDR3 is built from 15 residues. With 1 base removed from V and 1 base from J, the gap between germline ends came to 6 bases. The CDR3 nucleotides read TGTGCCAGCAGCGTACGGGGATCCTATAATTCACCCCTCCACTTT. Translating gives CASSVRGSYNSPLHF.

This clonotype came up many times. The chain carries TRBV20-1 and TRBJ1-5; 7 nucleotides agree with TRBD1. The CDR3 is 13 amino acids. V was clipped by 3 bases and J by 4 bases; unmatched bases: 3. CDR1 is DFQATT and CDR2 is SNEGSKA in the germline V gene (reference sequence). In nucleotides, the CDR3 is TGCAGTGCTAGCGGACAGGTAAATCAGCCCCAGCATTTT. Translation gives CSASGQVNQPQHF.

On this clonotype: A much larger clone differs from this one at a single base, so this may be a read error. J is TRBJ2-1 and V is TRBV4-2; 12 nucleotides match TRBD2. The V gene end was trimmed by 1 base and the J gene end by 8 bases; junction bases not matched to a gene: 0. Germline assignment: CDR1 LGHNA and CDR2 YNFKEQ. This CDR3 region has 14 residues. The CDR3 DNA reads TGTGCCAGCAGCCAAGGGACTAGCGGGGATGAGCAGTTCTTC. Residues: CASSQGTSGDEQFF.

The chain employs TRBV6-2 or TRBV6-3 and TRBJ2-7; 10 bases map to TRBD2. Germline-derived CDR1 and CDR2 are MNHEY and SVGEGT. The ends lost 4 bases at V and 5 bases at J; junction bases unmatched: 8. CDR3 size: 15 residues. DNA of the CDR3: TGTGCCAGCAGTTTTCTCACTAGCGGGAATCACGAGCAGTACTTC. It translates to CASSFLTSGNHEQYF.

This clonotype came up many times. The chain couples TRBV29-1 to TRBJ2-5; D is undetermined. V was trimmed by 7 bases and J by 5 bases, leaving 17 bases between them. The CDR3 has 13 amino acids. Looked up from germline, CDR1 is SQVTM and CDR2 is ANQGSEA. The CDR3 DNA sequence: TGCAGCGCCCCCTCTGAGCCCCGGGAGACCCAGTACTTC. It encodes CSAPSEPRETQYF.

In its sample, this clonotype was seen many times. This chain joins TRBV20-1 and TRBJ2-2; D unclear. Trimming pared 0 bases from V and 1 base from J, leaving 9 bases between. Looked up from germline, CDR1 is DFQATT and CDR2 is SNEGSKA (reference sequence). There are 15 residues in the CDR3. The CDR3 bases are TGCAGTGCTAGAGACAGACTCAGGAACACCGGGGAGCTGTTTTTT. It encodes CSARDRLRNTGELFF.

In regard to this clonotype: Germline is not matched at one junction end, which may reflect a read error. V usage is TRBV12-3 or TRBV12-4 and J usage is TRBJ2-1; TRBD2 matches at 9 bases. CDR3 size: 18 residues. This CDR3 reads CARSLGKLAGVSYNEQFF. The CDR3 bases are TGTGCCCGCAGTTTAGGCAAGTTAGCGGGGGTCTCCTACAATGAGCAGTTCTTC.

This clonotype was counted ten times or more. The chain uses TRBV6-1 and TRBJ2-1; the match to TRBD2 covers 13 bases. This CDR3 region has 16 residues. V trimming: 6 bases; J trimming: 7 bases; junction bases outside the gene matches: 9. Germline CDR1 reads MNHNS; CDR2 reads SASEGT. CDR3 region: CASRSGLAGDSNEQFF. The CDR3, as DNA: TGTGCCAGCAGAAGCGGACTAGCGGGAGATAGTAATGAGCAGTTCTTC.

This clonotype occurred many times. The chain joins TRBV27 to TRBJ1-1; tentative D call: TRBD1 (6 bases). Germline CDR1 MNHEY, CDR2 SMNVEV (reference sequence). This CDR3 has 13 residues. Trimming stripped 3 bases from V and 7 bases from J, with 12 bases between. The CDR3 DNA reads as TGTGCCAGCAGTTTCGGGGGGCCAAGTGAAGCTTTCTTT. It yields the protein CASSFGGPSEAFF.

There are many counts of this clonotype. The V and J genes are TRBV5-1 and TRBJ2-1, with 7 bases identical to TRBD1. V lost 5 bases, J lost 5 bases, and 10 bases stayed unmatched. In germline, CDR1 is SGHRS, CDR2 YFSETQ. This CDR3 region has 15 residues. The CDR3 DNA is TGCGCCAGCAGGGAGAGGACAGGTAACGACAATGAGCAGTTCTTC. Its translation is CASRERTGNDNEQFF.

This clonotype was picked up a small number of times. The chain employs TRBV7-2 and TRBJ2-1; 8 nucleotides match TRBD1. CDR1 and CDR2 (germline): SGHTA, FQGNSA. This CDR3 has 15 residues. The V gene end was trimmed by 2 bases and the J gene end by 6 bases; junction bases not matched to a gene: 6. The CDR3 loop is CASSLRTGIGNEQFF. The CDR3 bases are TGTGCCAGCAGCTTAAGGACAGGGATAGGCAATGAGCAGTTCTTC.

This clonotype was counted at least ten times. This chain's CDR3 is CASSMSFLGGETQYF. CDR3 sequence (DNA): TGTGCCAGCAGCATGAGTTTTCTTGGAGGGGAGACCCAGTACTTC. V is TRBV7-9 and J is TRBJ2-5; D may be TRBD2 (6 bases). Germline assignment: CDR1 SEHNR and CDR2 FQNEAQ (reference sequence). This CDR3 is built from 15 residues. The V end was cut by 5 bases, the J end by 5 bases, with 18 bases between. Drawing the rest from reference TRBV7-9 and TRBJ2-5, the complete variable domain is DTGVSQNPRHKITKRGQNVTFRCDPISEHNRLYWYRQTLGQGPEFLTYFQNEAQLEKSRLLSDRFSAERPKGSFSTLEIQRTEQGDSAMYLCASSMSFLGGETQYFGPGTRLLVL.